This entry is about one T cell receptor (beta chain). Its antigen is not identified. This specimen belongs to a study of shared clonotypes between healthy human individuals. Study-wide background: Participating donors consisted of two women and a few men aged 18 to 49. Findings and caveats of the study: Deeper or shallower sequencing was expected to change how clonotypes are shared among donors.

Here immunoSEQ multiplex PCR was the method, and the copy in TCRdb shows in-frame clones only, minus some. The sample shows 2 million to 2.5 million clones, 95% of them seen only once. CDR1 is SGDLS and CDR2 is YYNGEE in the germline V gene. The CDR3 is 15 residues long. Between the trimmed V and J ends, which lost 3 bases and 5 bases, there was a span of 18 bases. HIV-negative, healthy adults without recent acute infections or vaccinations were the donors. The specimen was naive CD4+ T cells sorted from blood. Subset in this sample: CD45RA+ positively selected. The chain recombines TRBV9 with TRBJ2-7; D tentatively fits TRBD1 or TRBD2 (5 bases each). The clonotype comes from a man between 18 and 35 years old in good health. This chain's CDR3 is CASSAGQGWSDEQYF. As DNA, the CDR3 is TGTGCCAGCAGCGCGGGGCAGGGTTGGTCCGACGAGCAGTACTTC. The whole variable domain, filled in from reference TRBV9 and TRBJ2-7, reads DSGVTQTPKHLITATGQRVTLRCSPRSGDLSVYWYQQSLDQGLQFLIQYYNGEERAKGNILERFSAQQFPDLHSELNLSSLELGDSALYFCASSAGQGWSDEQYFGPGTRLTVT.